This TCR beta chain was documented in a study of blood T cells in healthy people across ages. On this clonotype itself: Its specificity is not known.

A J-beta primer mix and a sample-barcoded 5' primer were used in a second PCR of roughly 6 to 11 cycles. One entry per CDR3 protein results from TCRdb running MiXCR on the 5' RACE reads. The table has about 680,000 distinct CDR3 sequences, around 48% seen once. The CDR3 length is 17 residues. Unmatched junction bases numbered 9, after V lost 3 bases and J lost 5 bases. From germline, CDR1 is DFQATT and CDR2 SNEGSKA (reference sequence). Study results and limitations: Age brought a roughly linear fall in TCR beta diversity measured per million T cells.

The clonotype was recovered from a woman aged 60 to 75 in good health. This chain joins TRBV20-1 and TRBJ2-3; 15 bases fit TRBD2. Sequenced: blood. The CDR3 protein is CSASSGTSGRRRDTQYF. CDR3 coding DNA: TGCAGTGCTAGTTCGGGGACTAGCGGGAGGAGACGAGATACGCAGTATTTT.